These 9 T cell receptor beta chains came from one sample sequenced in a study of blood T cells in healthy people across ages. It was with a sample-barcoded 5' primer and a J-beta primer mix that a second PCR of roughly 7 to 11 cycles was run. Each CDR3 protein is one row after TCRdb ran MiXCR on the 5' RACE reads. The sample contains about 320,000 distinct CDR3 sequences, 25% to 30% of which appear only once. Source material: blood. The receptor set was obtained from an older woman in good health.

This clonotype was seen many times. V is TRBV10-3 and J is TRBJ2-1; tentatively, D is TRBD1 or TRBD2 (5 bases each). The germline V gene has CDR1 ENHRY and CDR2 SYGVKD. The CDR3 is made up of 16 amino acids. V was pared by 0 bases and J by 4 bases, with 13 bases between. CDR3 residues: CAISESLGDQYNEQFF. The CDR3 DNA reads as TGTGCCATCAGTGAGTCACTAGGGGACCAGTACAATGAGCAGTTCTTC.

This sequence joins TRBV20-1 and TRBJ2-4; D remains unclear. Trimming left V 1 base short and J 0 bases short, with 10 bases between. The CDR3 extends over 15 amino acids. Germline CDR1 reads DFQATT; CDR2 reads SNEGSKA (reference sequence). The CDR3 loop is CSARGSGLAKNIQYF. CDR3 DNA sequence: TGCAGTGCTAGAGGCAGTGGATTAGCCAAAAACATTCAGTACTTC.

This clonotype occurred many times. This chain joins TRBV10-3 and TRBJ2-1; 10 positions agree with TRBD2. Germline CDR1 and CDR2: ENHRY and SYGVKD. V lost 10 bases and J lost 5; bases outside the gene matches: 8. The CDR3 is made up of 14 amino acids. In DNA, the CDR3 is TGTGCCACGGGGGGAGCGGGAGGGAACAATGAGCAGTTCTTC. Protein: CATGGAGGNNEQFF.

The gene calls are TRBV27 and TRBJ1-6; D is uncertain. This CDR3 comprises 15 residues. Germline V gives CDR1 MNHEY, CDR2 SMNVEV (reference sequence). With 1 base removed from V and 10 bases from J, the gap between germline ends came to 14 bases. The CDR3 is CASSLYSPEDSPLHF. CDR3 nucleotide sequence: TGTGCCAGCAGTTTATACTCACCGGAGGACTCACCCCTCCACTTT.

The V call is TRBV28, the J call TRBJ2-6; TRBD2 aligns across 7 bases. Losses at the gene ends were 7 bases for V and 6 bases for J; bases not matched to a gene: 6. Per germline, CDR1 MDHEN and CDR2 SYDVKM. CDR3 length: 14 amino acids. The CDR3 sequence is CASTAAGEANVLTF. The CDR3 nucleotides read TGTGCCAGCACCGCTGCGGGGGAGGCCAACGTCCTGACTTTC.

The rearrangement uses TRBV7-9 and TRBJ1-1, with D unclear. The CDR3 contains 14 residues. Germline CDR1 and CDR2: SEHNR and FQNEAQ (reference sequence). Deletions cut 4 bases from V and 2 bases from J, with 11 bases between. DNA for the CDR3: TGTGCCAGCAGCTCTAAGGCGGGAAACACTGAAGCTTTCTTT. Protein: CASSSKAGNTEAFF.

In its sample, this clonotype was seen a few times. This may arise from a read error, as a much more abundant clone is one base away. The J gene is TRBJ2-5, the V gene TRBV28; TRBD2 matches at 10 bases. Looked up from germline, CDR1 is MDHEN and CDR2 is SYDVKM. Germline trimming cut 8 bases from V and 3 bases from J; bases unmatched to any gene: 12. The CDR3 loop spans 16 amino acids. CDR3 loop: CASGRPILAGEETQYF. In DNA form, the CDR3 reads TGTGCCAGCGGTCGACCCATCCTAGCGGGAGAAGAGACCCAGTACTTC.

This clonotype was detected many times. The V and J genes are TRBV7-2 and TRBJ2-1; D perhaps matches TRBD1 (7 bases). Trimming stripped 4 bases from V and 7 bases from J, with 11 bases between. CDR1 is SGHTA, CDR2 FQGNSA, per germline. This CDR3 contains 13 residues. The CDR3: CASSSQGGNEQFF. The CDR3 DNA is TGTGCCAGCAGCTCGCAGGGGGGTAATGAGCAGTTCTTC.

V gene TRBV10-3 combines with J gene TRBJ2-3; 8 nucleotides agree with TRBD2. Germline CDR1 ENHRY, CDR2 SYGVKD. The CDR3 is 16 residues long. Trimming cost V 4 bases and J 1 base; bases outside gene matches: 7. CDR3 region: CAISATSGQGTDTQYF. CDR3 nucleotide sequence: TGTGCCATCAGTGCAACTAGCGGCCAAGGCACAGATACGCAGTATTTT.